This T cell receptor (beta chain) was identified in a study of T cell changes during pregnancy in multiple sclerosis. Measured with immunoSEQ multiplex PCR; TCRdb has only the in-frame clones, and not every one. The table shows more than 80,000 clones, with roughly 90% occurring only once. This clonotype was sampled from a female donor with multiple sclerosis, enrolled in a pregnancy study. Specimen: peripheral blood, collected after pregnancy.

The CDR3 DNA follows: TGTGCCAGTAACACAAGTCCGGCTAGCGGGAGATCCGGGGAGCTGTTTTTT. It codes for CASNTSPASGRSGELFF. The chain links TRBV19 to TRBJ2-2; 10 nucleotides match TRBD2. Losses at the gene ends were 7 bases for V and 6 bases for J; bases not matched to a gene: 14. This CDR3 has 17 amino acids. CDR1 LNHDA and CDR2 SQIVND come from the germline V gene (reference sequence).